The next 18 T cell receptor beta chains were all read from a single sample in a study of blood T cell repertoires in COVID-19. Using immunoSEQ multiplex PCR, the repertoire was profiled, and TCRdb retains in-frame clones only, with some absent. This repertoire shows around 300,000 clones, about nine tenths found once; its top ten account for around 1.1%. The sample was PBMCs or T cells enriched from blood (not recorded which). Receptors were obtained from a woman aged 25 to 39 who had recovered from COVID-19.

In this sample, this clone turned up once. The V call is TRBV29-1, the J call TRBJ1-5; D unclear. This CDR3 has 15 residues. The V and J ends lost 7 bases and 3 bases respectively, with 19 bases between them. Looked up from germline, CDR1 is SQVTM and CDR2 is ANQGSEA. The CDR3 coding sequence is TGCAGCGCCGTGACCTCGGCGGATTACAATCAGCCCCAGCATTTT. This encodes CSAVTSADYNQPQHF.

The chain employs TRBV9 and TRBJ2-1; TRBD2 might be the D (6 bases). Looked up from germline, CDR1 is SGDLS and CDR2 is YYNGEE. CDR3 size: 16 residues. Trimming pared 4 bases from V and 5 bases from J, leaving 19 bases between. DNA of the CDR3: TGTGCCAGCAGCCTGGTTGACGGGAGTATCAACAATGAGCAGTTCTTC. Protein sequence: CASSLVDGSINNEQFF.

This chain joins TRBV2 and TRBJ2-7, with D hard to call. The V gene's germline CDR1 is SNHLY and CDR2 FYNNEI. The V end was cut by 2 bases, the J end by 3 bases, with 5 bases between. The CDR3 length is 12 residues. The CDR3 DNA reads as TGTGCCAGCAGTGAATTTCTCTACGAGCAGTACTTC. Translated, it gives CASSEFLYEQYF.

V is TRBV9 and J is TRBJ2-3, with 12 bases fitting TRBD2. Germline CDR1 reads SGDLS; CDR2 reads YYNGEE. Trimming at V came to 1 base and at J to 6 bases, leaving 3 bases not matched to a gene. CDR3 size: 15 residues. The CDR3 DNA sequence: TGTGCCAGCAGCGTATCTCTAGCGGGGGGGGATACGCAGTATTTT. Its translation: CASSVSLAGGDTQYF.

The chain employs TRBV3-1 (or the pseudogene TRBV3-2) and TRBJ2-5; D is undetermined. There are 12 residues in the CDR3. V lost 4 bases and J 5 bases, leaving 8 bases between the germline ends. Germline-derived CDR1 and CDR2 are LGHDT and YNNKEL (reference sequence). The CDR3: CASSPGGETQYF. Here the CDR3 DNA reads TGTGCCAGCAGCCCGGGTGGGGAGACCCAGTACTTC.

V gene TRBV12-3 or TRBV12-4 combines with J gene TRBJ1-4; no definite D call. The CDR3 extends over 12 amino acids. Trimming took 6 bases from V and 7 from J, leaving 9 bases between them. DNA of the CDR3: TGTGCCAGCAGGACCGGAGGTGAAAAACTGTTTTTT. It codes for CASRTGGEKLFF.

The CDR3 bases are TGTGCCAGCAGCCAACTGGAGACCCAGTACTTC. It is translated as CASSQLETQYF. The rearrangement links TRBV14 to TRBJ2-5, with D unresolved. This CDR3 contains 11 residues. Trimming stripped 2 bases from V and 5 bases from J, with 3 bases between. Germline V lookup: CDR1 SGHDN, CDR2 FVKESK.

In this sample, this clone turned up once. The chain has TRBV4-3 and TRBJ2-7; 8 nucleotides match TRBD1. With V trimmed by 4 bases and J by 5 bases, 7 bases remained unmatched. The CDR3 has 14 amino acids. Germline lookup yields CDR1 LGHNA and CDR2 YSLEER. CDR3 protein: CASSPGTGGDEQYF. The CDR3 coding sequence is TGCGCCAGCAGCCCGGGGACAGGTGGGGACGAGCAGTACTTC.

The J gene is TRBJ2-5, the V gene TRBV6-2 or TRBV6-3; TRBD1 might be the D (6 bases). The length of the CDR3 is 13 residues. Germline assignment: CDR1 MNHEY and CDR2 SVGEGT. Deletions cut 5 bases from V and 3 bases from J, with 10 bases between. CDR3 sequence (DNA): TGTGCCAGCAGTCAACAGGGAAAAGAGACCCAGTACTTC. Its protein is CASSQQGKETQYF.

The genes are TRBV14 and TRBJ1-1; D call uncertain. This CDR3 region has 13 residues. V dropped 4 bases and J dropped 6 bases, with 12 bases sitting between them. The germline V gene has CDR1 SGHDN and CDR2 FVKESK. CDR3 bases: TGTGCCAGCAGCCTACTGACGGAGCCTGAAGCTTTCTTT. It specifies CASSLLTEPEAFF.

This clone has just one count. The chain couples TRBV19 to TRBJ2-2; D gene uncertain. This CDR3 contains 16 residues. Germline CDR1 and CDR2: LNHDA and SQIVND (reference sequence). The V and J ends lost 7 bases and 1 base respectively, with 16 bases between them. The CDR3 region is CASTPKRSMNTGELFF. CDR3 sequence (DNA): TGTGCCAGTACCCCGAAGAGGAGCATGAACACCGGGGAGCTGTTTTTT.

To note about this clone: In the same sample, other DNA sequences code for this CDR3. V is TRBV5-1 and J is TRBJ1-3, with TRBD1 matching over 8 bases. This CDR3 has 15 residues. The J segment lost 0 bases and the V segment lost 3 bases, leaving 2 bases of the junction unmatched. The germline V gene encodes CDR1 SGHRS and CDR2 YFSETQ. This CDR3 is CASSSGQGSGNTIYF. CDR3 nucleotide sequence: TGCGCCAGCAGCTCCGGACAGGGCTCTGGAAACACCATATATTTT.

The chain combines TRBV5-4 with TRBJ2-1, with D possibly being TRBD1 (5 bases). The V gene lost 4 bases and the J gene lost 3 bases, with 8 bases spanning the gap. Germline CDR1 SGHNT, CDR2 YYREEE (reference sequence). CDR3 length: 13 amino acids. In DNA, the CDR3 is TGTGCCAGCAGCCATCAGGGCTACAATGAGCAGTTCTTC. Translation: CASSHQGYNEQFF.

V is TRBV28 and J is TRBJ2-7; the D gene is possibly TRBD1 (5 bases). The length of the CDR3 is 13 residues. CDR1 is MDHEN and CDR2 is SYDVKM in the germline V gene. The V and J ends lost 3 bases and 3 bases respectively, with 9 bases between them. CDR3 amino acids: CASSLAGNYEQYF. CDR3 nucleotides: TGTGCCAGCAGTTTGGCAGGGAACTACGAGCAGTACTTC.

V gene TRBV18 combines with J gene TRBJ1-2; D might be TRBD1 (6 bases). The CDR3 is made up of 13 amino acids. Germline assignment: CDR1 KGHSH and CDR2 LQKENI. V was clipped by 2 bases and J by 6 bases, with 10 bases between them. This CDR3 is CASSPDRLNGYTF. As DNA, the CDR3 is TGTGCCAGCTCACCAGACAGGTTAAATGGCTACACCTTC.

This chain connects TRBV28 to TRBJ1-6; D is unclear. From germline, CDR1 is MDHEN and CDR2 SYDVKM. The CDR3 extends over 11 amino acids. Deletions cut 8 bases from V and 12 bases from J, with 11 bases between. The chain's CDR3 is CASGGEKPLHF. The CDR3, as DNA: TGTGCCAGCGGAGGTGAGAAACCCCTCCACTTT.

The rearrangement links TRBV11-3 to TRBJ2-2; possible D gene TRBD2, 5 bases. CDR1 is SGHNT, CDR2 YENEEA, per germline. This CDR3 contains 16 residues. V lost 3 bases to trimming and J lost 7 bases, with 18 bases between them. CDR3 sequence (DNA): TGTGCCAGCAGCTTGATAGCGAGCTCCCTTGGCGGGGAGCTGTTTTTT. Translated: CASSLIASSLGGELFF. Variable domain in full (rest from reference TRBV11-3 and TRBJ2-2): EAGVVQSPRYKIIEKKQPVAFWCNPISGHNTLYWYLQNLGQGPELLIRYENEEAVDDSQLPKDRFSAERLKGVDSTLKIQPAELGDSAVYLCASSLIASSLGGELFFGEGSRLTVL.

J is TRBJ1-4 and V is TRBV19; TRBD1 matches 8 bases. Germline lookup yields CDR1 LNHDA and CDR2 SQIVND (reference sequence). CDR3 length: 15 amino acids. J gave up 7 bases and V 3 bases, and 7 bases lay outside the gene matches. The CDR3 DNA follows: TGTGCCAGTAGTATCGCCGGGACAGGCAGTGAAAAACTGTTTTTT. Its translation is CASSIAGTGSEKLFF.